A selection of T cell receptor beta chains follows, all from one sample in a study of T cell responses to AZD1222 COVID-19 vaccine. Some clones are missing from TCRdb's copy, which holds only in-frame ones; the method was immunoSEQ multiplex PCR. This sample carries about 140,000 clones, roughly 86% of them seen once, and the ten largest clones take approximately 5%. The sample here was peripheral blood, taken 28 days after the second AZD1222 dose. These receptors were collected from an adult who received the AZD1222 COVID-19 vaccine. The CDR3 runs from the conserved cysteine through the conserved F or W. A D gene is named only where the DNA matches it firmly. The listing skips clone size in some rows; elsewhere it reads once, few, many or a size class.

TRBJ1-2,TRBV27,TRBD1,.,CASSLSRTGLGYTF,TGTGCCAGCAGTTTATCCCGGACAGGGCTGGGCTACACCTTC
TRBJ1-4,TRBV2,.,.,CASRWGAANEKLFF,TGTGCCAGCAGATGGGGGGCAGCTAATGAAAAACTGTTTTTT
TRBJ2-7,TRBV5-6,.,.,CASSRRVGSYEQYF,TGTGCCAGCAGCCGCAGGGTTGGCTCCTACGAGCAGTACTTC
TRBJ1-5,TRBV3-1/TRBV3-2,.,.,CASSQGTNQPQHF,TGTGCCAGCAGCCAAGGGACTAATCAGCCCCAGCATTTT
TRBJ1-6,TRBV6-4,TRBD1,few,CASSPNVGQGKSPLHF,TGTGCCAGCAGTCCCAACGTGGGACAGGGTAAATCACCCCTCCACTTT
TRBJ1-5,TRBV19,.,.,CASSKVSGALNQPQHF,TGTGCCAGTAGTAAGGTATCAGGGGCGCTCAATCAGCCCCAGCATTTT
TRBJ1-1,TRBV7-9,.,.,CASSLDFTATNTEAFF,TGTGCCAGCAGCTTAGATTTCACGGCAACGAACACTGAAGCTTTCTTT
TRBJ2-1,TRBV27,.,.,CASREGGYNEQFF,TGTGCCAGCAGGGAGGGGGGGTACAATGAGCAGTTCTTC
TRBJ2-7,TRBV19,TRBD2,.,CASSIARTSGSNTYEQYF,TGTGCCAGTAGTATAGCGAGGACTAGCGGGAGCAACACCTACGAGCAGTACTTC
TRBJ1-1,TRBV28,.,.,CASSLTGTGVGAFF,TGTGCCAGCAGTTTAACCGGGACGGGTGTAGGAGCTTTCTTT
TRBJ2-2,TRBV30,.,.,CAWSRPGLRYTGELFF,TGTGCCTGGAGTCGACCCGGACTGAGATATACCGGGGAGCTGTTTTTT
TRBJ1-2,TRBV5-1,.,once,CASSLAGGTNYGYTF,TGCGCCAGCAGCTTGGCCGGGGGAACCAACTATGGCTACACCTTC
TRBJ2-2,TRBV18,.,.,CASSPPLGETGELFF,TGTGCCAGCTCACCACCACTAGGAGAAACCGGGGAGCTGTTTTTT
TRBJ2-1,TRBV5-6,.,.,CASSLASIEQFF,TGTGCCAGCAGCTTGGCCTCGATCGAGCAGTTCTTC
TRBJ1-5,TRBV10-2,.,once,CASSQNSNQPQHF,TGCGCCAGCAGCCAGAATAGCAATCAGCCCCAGCATTTT
TRBJ1-5,TRBV7-9,TRBD1,.,CASSLVGTGADQPQHF,TGTGCCAGCAGCTTAGTTGGGACAGGGGCCGATCAGCCCCAGCATTTT
TRBJ1-3,TRBV19,.,few,CASTKPIPGNTIYF,TGTGCCAGCACTAAGCCCATCCCCGGAAACACCATATATTTT
TRBJ2-1,TRBV20-1,.,.,CSARANNEQFF,TGCAGTGCCCGAGCGAACAATGAGCAGTTCTTC